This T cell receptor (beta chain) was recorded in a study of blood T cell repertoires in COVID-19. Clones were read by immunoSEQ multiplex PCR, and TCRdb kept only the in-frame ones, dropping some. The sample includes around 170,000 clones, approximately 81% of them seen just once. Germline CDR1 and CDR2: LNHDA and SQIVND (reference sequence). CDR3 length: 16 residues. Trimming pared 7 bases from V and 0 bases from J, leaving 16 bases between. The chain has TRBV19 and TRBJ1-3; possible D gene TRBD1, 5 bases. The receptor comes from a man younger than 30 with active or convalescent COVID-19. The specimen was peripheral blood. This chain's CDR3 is CASTSQGRHSGNTIYF. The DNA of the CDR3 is TGTGCCAGTACTTCGCAGGGAAGACACTCTGGAAACACCATATATTTT.